Only one count was recorded for the clone carrying this T cell receptor beta chain. Assay: immunoSEQ multiplex PCR; the TCRdb copy retains only in-frame clones and omits some. The sample holds some 38,000 clones; approximately 90% are singletons and the top ten take under 2.5%. V shed 6 bases, J shed 1 base, and the junction held 7 bases outside the gene matches. Per the germline V gene, CDR1 is MNHEY and CDR2 is SMNVEV (reference sequence). The CDR3 is 16 amino acids. The data were obtained in a study of blood T cell repertoires in COVID-19. Study-level information: The samples span acute and convalescent COVID-19 from the United States, Italy and Spain.

The receptor comes from a man aged 50-60 years with active COVID-19. The gene calls are TRBV27 and TRBJ2-2, with TRBD2 identical over 8 bases. Source material: peripheral blood. CDR3 sequence (DNA): TGTGCCAGCAGCCCAGCGGGAGCCGGGAACACCGGGGAGCTGTTTTTT. Amino acids: CASSPAGAGNTGELFF.